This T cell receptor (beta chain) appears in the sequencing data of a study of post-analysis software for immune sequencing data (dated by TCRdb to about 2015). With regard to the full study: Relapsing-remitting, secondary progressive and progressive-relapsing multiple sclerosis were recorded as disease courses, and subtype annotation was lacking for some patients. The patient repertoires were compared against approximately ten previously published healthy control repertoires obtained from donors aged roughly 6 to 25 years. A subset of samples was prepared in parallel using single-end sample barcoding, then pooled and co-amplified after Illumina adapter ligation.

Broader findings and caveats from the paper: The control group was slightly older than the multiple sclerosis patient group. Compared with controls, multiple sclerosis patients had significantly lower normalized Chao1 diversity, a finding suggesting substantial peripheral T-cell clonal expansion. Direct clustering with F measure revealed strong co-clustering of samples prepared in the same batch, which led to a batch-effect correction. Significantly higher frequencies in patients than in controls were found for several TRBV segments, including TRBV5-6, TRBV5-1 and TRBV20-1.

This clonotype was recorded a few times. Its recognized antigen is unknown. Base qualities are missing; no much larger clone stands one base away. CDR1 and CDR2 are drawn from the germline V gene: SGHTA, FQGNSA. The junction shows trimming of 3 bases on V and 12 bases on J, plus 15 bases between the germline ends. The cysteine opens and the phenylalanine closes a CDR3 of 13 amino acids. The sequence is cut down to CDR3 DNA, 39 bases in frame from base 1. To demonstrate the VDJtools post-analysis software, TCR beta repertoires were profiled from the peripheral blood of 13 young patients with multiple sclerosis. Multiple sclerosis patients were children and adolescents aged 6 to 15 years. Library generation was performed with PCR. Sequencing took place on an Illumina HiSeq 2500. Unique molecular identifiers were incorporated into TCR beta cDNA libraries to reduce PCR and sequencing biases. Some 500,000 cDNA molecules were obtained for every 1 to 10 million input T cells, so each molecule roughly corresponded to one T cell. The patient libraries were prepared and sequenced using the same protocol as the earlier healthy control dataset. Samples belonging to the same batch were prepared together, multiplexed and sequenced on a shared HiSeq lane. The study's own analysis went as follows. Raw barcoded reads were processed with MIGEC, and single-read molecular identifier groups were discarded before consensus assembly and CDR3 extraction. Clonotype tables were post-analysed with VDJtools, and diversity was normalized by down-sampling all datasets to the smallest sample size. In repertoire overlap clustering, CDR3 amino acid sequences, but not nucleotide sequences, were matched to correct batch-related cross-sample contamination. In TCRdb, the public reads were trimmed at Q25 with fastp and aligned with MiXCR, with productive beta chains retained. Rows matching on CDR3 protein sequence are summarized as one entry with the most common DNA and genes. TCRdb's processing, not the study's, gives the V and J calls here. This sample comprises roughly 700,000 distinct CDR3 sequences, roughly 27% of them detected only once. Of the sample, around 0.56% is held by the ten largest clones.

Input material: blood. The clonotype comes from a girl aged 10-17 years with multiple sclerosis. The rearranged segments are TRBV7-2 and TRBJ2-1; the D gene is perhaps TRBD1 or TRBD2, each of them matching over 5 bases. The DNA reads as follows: TGTGCCAGCAGCTTGGGGGTTCTCGGGCGGCAGTTCTTC. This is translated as CASSLGVLGRQFF.